Each of the 5 T cell receptor beta chains below was sequenced from the same sample in a study of vaccination effects on CD4 cells after COVID-19. For these receptors, no antigen is known. Upon completion of 10 to 11 days in culture, CD4+ T cells were isolated. This table comes from immunoSEQ multiplex PCR, and its TCRdb copy is limited to in-frame clones, with some not included. The sample shows more than 35,000 clones, around 80% of them seen only once. Specimen: CD4+ T cells from PBMCs cultured without peptide, collected before COVID-19 vaccination. The receptors originated from a human donor who received a COVID-19 vaccine.

V gene TRBV18 combines with J gene TRBJ2-3; 11 nucleotides align to TRBD2. The CDR3 is 22 amino acids. Germline loops: CDR1 KGHSH, CDR2 LQKENI. J was trimmed by 1 base and V by 4 bases; bases with no gene match: 22. As DNA, the CDR3 is TGTGCCAGCTCACAGCCGGGACAGAAAGGACTAGCGGGTAGGATGGGCACAGATACGCAGTATTTT. Translation: CASSQPGQKGLAGRMGTDTQYF.

V usage is TRBV12-5 and J usage is TRBJ1-5, with TRBD1 matching 8 bases. This CDR3 is built from 13 residues. Trimming cost V 3 bases and J 5 bases; bases outside gene matches: 0. The V gene's germline CDR1 is LGHNT and CDR2 FRNRAP. In DNA, the CDR3 is TGTGCTAGTGGTTTACAGGGGGATCAGCCCCAGCATTTT. Encoded protein: CASGLQGDQPQHF.

This chain joins TRBV5-4 and TRBJ2-1; D gene uncertain. V lost 0 bases and J 0 bases, leaving 10 bases between the germline ends. The CDR3 sequence is 16 residues long. Germline V gives CDR1 SGHNT, CDR2 YYREEE (reference sequence). CDR3: CASSLVVVSSYNEQFF. CDR3 nucleotide sequence: TGTGCCAGCAGCTTGGTCGTCGTGAGCTCCTACAATGAGCAGTTCTTC.

The rearrangement joins TRBV5-4 to TRBJ1-1; D possibly corresponds to TRBD1 (5 bases). V lost 0 bases to trimming and J lost 5 bases, with 8 bases between them. CDR1 and CDR2 from the germline V gene are SGHNT and YYREEE (reference sequence). The CDR3 has 13 residues. In nucleotides, the CDR3 is TGTGCCAGCAGCTTGGTAGGGACGACTGAAGCTTTCTTT. Protein product: CASSLVGTTEAFF.

The chain carries TRBV11-2 and TRBJ1-1, with a weak D call TRBD1 (5 bases). CDR1 is SGHAT, CDR2 FQNNGV, per germline. The CDR3 is made up of 15 amino acids. The V gene lost 4 bases and the J gene lost 13 bases, with 25 bases spanning the gap. DNA for the CDR3: TGTGCCAGCAGCTCCCCAGCGGGCAGTACAGGAAGGGGTTTCTTT. Translation gives CASSSPAGSTGRGFF.